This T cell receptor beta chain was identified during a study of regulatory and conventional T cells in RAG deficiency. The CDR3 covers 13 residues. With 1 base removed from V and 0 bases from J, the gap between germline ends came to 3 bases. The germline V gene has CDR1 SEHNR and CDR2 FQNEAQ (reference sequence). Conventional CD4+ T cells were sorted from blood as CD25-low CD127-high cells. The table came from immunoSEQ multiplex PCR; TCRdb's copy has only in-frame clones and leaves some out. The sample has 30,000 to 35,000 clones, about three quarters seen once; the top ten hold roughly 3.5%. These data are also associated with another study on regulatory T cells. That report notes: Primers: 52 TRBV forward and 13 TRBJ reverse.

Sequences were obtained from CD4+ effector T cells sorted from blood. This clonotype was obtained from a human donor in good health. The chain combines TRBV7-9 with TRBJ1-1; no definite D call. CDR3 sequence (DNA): TGTGCCAGCAGCTTAGACATGAACACTGAAGCTTTCTTT. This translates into CASSLDMNTEAFF.